These T cell receptor beta chains were read from a single sample in a study of shared clonotypes between healthy human individuals. Profiled with immunoSEQ multiplex PCR; TCRdb holds only in-frame clones, not every one. The sample records roughly 1.5 million clones, approximately 98% being singletons. The specimen was naive CD4+ T cells sorted from blood. Receptors were obtained from a man aged 30 to 45 in good health. The CDR3 runs from the conserved cysteine through the conserved F or W. The D gene is left open where the match is weak. Some rows mark clone size as missing; the rest say once, few, many or name a class of expanded clone.

CASSQGAGNIQYF,TGTGCCAGCAGCCAGGGTGCCGGAAACATTCAGTACTTC,TRBV6-1,-,TRBJ2-4,13,-
CASSPMGRLSTDTQYF,TGTGCCAGCAGCCCAATGGGACGGCTGAGCACAGATACGCAGTATTTT,TRBV9,-,TRBJ2-3,16,-
CASRAALLAGGPLDSYEQYF,TGTGCCAGCAGGGCCGCATTACTAGCGGGAGGACCACTCGACTCCTACGAGCAGTACTTC,TRBV2,TRBD2,TRBJ2-7,20,-
CASSLDVGYTF,TGTGCCAGCAGCTTGGATGTCGGCTACACCTTC,TRBV5-5,-,TRBJ1-2,11,-
CASSGTLGGELFF,TGTGCCAGCAGTGGGACCTTAGGCGGGGAGCTGTTTTTT,TRBV2,-,TRBJ2-2,13,-
CASVGQRTYEQYF,TGTGCCAGCGTCGGACAACGAACCTACGAGCAGTACTTC,TRBV6-1,-,TRBJ2-7,13,-
CASSSGQKYEKLFF,TGTGCCAGCAGTTCTGGACAGAAGTATGAAAAACTGTTTTTT,TRBV28,-,TRBJ1-4,14,-
CASSFGGSSYEQYF,TGTGCCAGCAGTTTCGGAGGGAGCTCCTACGAGCAGTACTTC,TRBV28,-,TRBJ2-7,14,-
CASSDAIGKNIQYF,TGTGCCAGCAGTGACGCAATCGGGAAAAACATTCAGTACTTC,TRBV25-1,-,TRBJ2-4,14,-
CASSQGAYNEQFF,TGCGCCAGCAGCCAGGGGGCCTACAATGAGCAGTTCTTC,TRBV4-1,-,TRBJ2-1,13,-
CASSEFWGGLSVGYTF,TGTGCCAGCAGTGAATTTTGGGGGGGACTATCAGTTGGCTACACCTTC,TRBV6-1,-,TRBJ1-2,16,-
CASRVGGSDEQFF,TGTGCCAGCAGGGTCGGCGGGAGCGATGAGCAGTTCTTC,TRBV11-2,TRBD2,TRBJ2-1,13,-
CASSRDAYGYTF,TGTGCCAGCAGTCGGGATGCCTATGGCTACACCTTC,TRBV28,-,TRBJ1-2,12,-
CASSLQAPNTGELFF,TGTGCCAGCAGCTTGCAGGCCCCGAACACCGGGGAGCTGTTTTTT,TRBV7-2,-,TRBJ2-2,15,-
CASSTRTSGNEQFF,TGTGCCAGCAGCACCCGGACTAGCGGCAATGAGCAGTTCTTC,TRBV7-2,TRBD2,TRBJ2-1,14,-
CASSYSSSDYYNEQFF,TGTGCCAGCAGTTACTCGAGTTCAGACTACTACAATGAGCAGTTCTTC,TRBV6-5,-,TRBJ2-1,16,-
CASSLSDRGNYGYTF,TGTGCCAGCAGTTTAAGTGACAGGGGTAACTATGGCTACACCTTC,TRBV28,TRBD1,TRBJ1-2,15,-
CASSVERWGWPYEQYF,TGTGCCAGCAGCGTAGAAAGATGGGGATGGCCCTACGAGCAGTACTTC,TRBV9,-,TRBJ2-7,16,-
CASSSQATATNEKLFF,TGCGCCAGCAGCTCGCAAGCAACTGCAACTAATGAAAAACTGTTTTTT,TRBV5-1,-,TRBJ1-4,16,-
CAWSVRGALIRDQPQHF,TGTGCCTGGAGTGTCCGTGGGGCACTCATTCGGGATCAGCCCCAGCATTTT,TRBV30,-,TRBJ1-5,17,-
CAWREQGFEKLFF,TGTGCCTGGAGGGAACAGGGATTTGAAAAACTGTTTTTT,TRBV30,-,TRBJ1-4,13,-
CASSTTTGNQETQYF,TGTGCCAGCAGTACTACGACAGGGAACCAAGAGACCCAGTACTTC,TRBV28,TRBD1,TRBJ2-5,15,-
CASSGTSNYGYTF,TGTGCCAGCAGTGGGACATCAAACTATGGCTACACCTTC,TRBV2,-,TRBJ1-2,13,-
CASSETSSYNEQFF,TGCGCCAGCAGTGAGACGAGCTCCTACAATGAGCAGTTCTTC,TRBV10-1,-,TRBJ2-1,14,once
CAISENRSYGYTF,TGTGCCATCAGTGAGAACAGATCCTATGGCTACACCTTC,TRBV10-3,-,TRBJ1-2,13,-
CASSLAGGGTEAFF,TGTGCCAGCAGCTTGGCTGGGGGTGGCACTGAAGCTTTCTTT,TRBV5-4,-,TRBJ1-1,14,once
CASALAGELFF,TGTGCTAGTGCGCTGGCCGGGGAGCTGTTTTTT,TRBV12-5,-,TRBJ2-2,11,-
CASSEAYIPGELFF,TGTGCCAGCAGTGAAGCATACATCCCCGGGGAGCTGTTTTTT,TRBV2,-,TRBJ2-2,14,-
CASSPDRYNQPQHF,TGTGCCAGCAGCCCGGACAGGTACAATCAGCCCCAGCATTTT,TRBV7-8,TRBD1,TRBJ1-5,14,-
CASRSLLAGPDYEQYF,TGTGCCAGCAGATCCCTACTAGCGGGGCCCGATTACGAGCAGTACTTC,TRBV28,TRBD2,TRBJ2-7,16,-
CSVVYGRWADTQYF,TGCAGCGTTGTCTACGGGAGATGGGCAGATACGCAGTATTTT,TRBV29-1,-,TRBJ2-3,14,-
CSVESGSGTGINYGYTF,TGCAGCGTTGAATCTGGGTCCGGGACAGGCATTAACTATGGCTACACCTTC,TRBV29-1,TRBD1,TRBJ1-2,17,-
CAISDGPSAGELFF,TGTGCCATAAGTGACGGGCCGAGCGCCGGGGAGCTGTTTTTT,TRBV6-6,-,TRBJ2-2,14,-
CASSGYYAGYTF,TGTGCCAGCAGCGGGTACTATGCGGGCTACACCTTC,TRBV9,-,TRBJ1-2,12,-
CASSFHAPTNEKLFF,TGTGCCAGCAGTTTTCATGCGCCAACTAATGAAAAACTGTTTTTT,TRBV27,-,TRBJ1-4,15,-
CAWSRGLDYNEQFF,TGTGCCTGGAGCAGGGGACTGGACTACAATGAGCAGTTCTTC,TRBV30,-,TRBJ2-1,14,once
CASRQDRLNEKLFF,TGTGCCAGCAGGCAGGACAGACTGAATGAAAAACTGTTTTTT,TRBV7-8,-,TRBJ1-4,14,-
CASSWWRELDTGELFF,TGCGCCAGCAGCTGGTGGCGGGAGCTGGACACCGGGGAGCTGTTTTTT,TRBV5-1,TRBD2,TRBJ2-2,16,-
CASSWGLGDTQYF,TGTGCCAGCAGCTGGGGACTGGGGGATACGCAGTATTTT,TRBV7-2,-,TRBJ2-3,13,once
CASSHGSGGPYEQYF,TGTGCCAGCAGCCATGGGTCAGGGGGCCCCTACGAGCAGTACTTC,TRBV16,TRBD1,TRBJ2-7,15,-
CASRETGLNEQFF,TGTGCCAGCAGGGAGACAGGGTTGAATGAGCAGTTCTTC,TRBV28,TRBD1,TRBJ2-1,13,-
CASSSGTGWGYEQYF,TGCGCCAGCAGCTCCGGGACAGGGTGGGGCTACGAGCAGTACTTC,TRBV5-1,TRBD1,TRBJ2-7,15,once
CASSLAPSYNEQFF,TGTGCCAGCAGTTTGGCCCCCTCCTACAATGAGCAGTTCTTC,TRBV28,-,TRBJ2-1,14,once
CASSSSGDEKLFF,TGTGCCAGCAGCTCCAGCGGGGACGAAAAACTGTTTTTT,TRBV5-8,-,TRBJ1-4,13,-
CASTRDRGLNEQFF,TGTGCCAGCACTAGGGACAGGGGGCTAAATGAGCAGTTCTTC,TRBV2,TRBD1,TRBJ2-1,14,-
CASSLQVGIYNEQFF,TGTGCCAGCAGTTTACAAGTCGGGATTTACAATGAGCAGTTCTTC,TRBV27,-,TRBJ2-1,15,-
CASSPLPPSGSNGGELFF,TGTGCCAGCTCACCACTCCCCCCTAGCGGGAGTAATGGCGGGGAGCTGTTTTTT,TRBV18,TRBD2,TRBJ2-2,18,-
CASSLVGEGYTF,TGTGCCAGCAGCTTGGTCGGGGAAGGCTACACCTTC,TRBV5-4,-,TRBJ1-2,12,-
CASSLEWENTLETQYF,TGTGCCAGCAGCTTAGAGTGGGAAAATACTTTAGAGACCCAGTACTTC,TRBV7-9,-,TRBJ2-5,16,-
CASRGTYEQYF,TGTGCCAGCAGGGGGACCTACGAGCAGTACTTC,TRBV2,-,TRBJ2-7,11,-
CASSLEAGRNEQFF,TGCGCCAGCAGCTTGGAGGCAGGGAGGAATGAGCAGTTCTTC,TRBV5-1,-,TRBJ2-1,14,once
CASSLRREGGYEQYF,TGTGCCAGCAGCTTACGACGGGAGGGAGGCTACGAGCAGTACTTC,TRBV7-9,TRBD2,TRBJ2-7,15,-